This T cell receptor (beta chain) was profiled in a study of a mutant IDH1 vaccine in newly diagnosed glioma. Trimming removed 1 base at V and 4 bases at J, with 11 bases between. CDR3 length: 15 residues. CDR1 and CDR2 (germline): MGHRA, YSYEKL. A word on this clone: Its specificity is unknown.

The sample's time point: week 5, during vaccination. A 20-mer mutant IDH1 peptide at 300 ug was injected subcutaneously with topical imiquimod. The data were produced by immunoSEQ multiplex PCR, yet TCRdb's version contains in-frame clones alone and is incomplete. Of 45,000 to 70,000 clones listed, over 70% are singletons. The receptor comes from a man aged 25 to 45 with glioma. The material was PBMCs, obtained from a glioma patient whose treatment included an IDH1 peptide vaccine. The rearrangement joins TRBV4-1 to TRBJ1-3, with D maybe TRBD1 (6 bases). The CDR3 spells CASSQAGGRGNTIYF. The CDR3 bases are TGCGCCAGCAGCCAAGCCGGGGGGCGAGGAAACACCATATATTTT.